These T cell receptor beta chains were read from a single sample in a study of blood T cell repertoires in COVID-19. Clones were sequenced by immunoSEQ multiplex PCR, and TCRdb holds only the in-frame ones, with some missing. The table records hundreds of thousands of clones, approximately 79% of them present only once. Sequenced: PBMCs or T cells enriched from blood (not recorded which). All receptors come from a man aged 30-40 years with acute COVID-19. The CDR3 runs from the conserved cysteine through the conserved F or W. D genes are given only for firm matches. Where a row states a size, it is once, few, many or the class of an expanded clone; other rows omit it.

J gene | clone size | V gene | D gene | CDR3 DNA | CDR3 protein
TRBJ2-3 | - | TRBV2 | - | TGTGCCAGCAGTGATGAGGGAGGCTCCACAGATACGCAGTATTTT | CASSDEGGSTDTQYF
TRBJ1-4 | - | TRBV7-9 | - | TGTGCCAGCAGCTTGGGTGGCGGGGGCCAGGGAAAACTGTTTTTT | CASSLGGGGQGKLFF
TRBJ2-1 | many | TRBV11-3 | TRBD2 | TGTGCCAGCAGCTTAGAGTCTAGCGGGATTACCTACAATGAGCAGTTCTTC | CASSLESSGITYNEQFF
TRBJ2-5 | - | TRBV7-9 | TRBD2 | TGTGCCAGCAGCCGACTAGCGGGAGCCAAAGGAGGAGAGACCCAGTACTTC | CASSRLAGAKGGETQYF
TRBJ1-6 | - | TRBV9 | - | TGTGCCAGCAGCCCAAGCTCTTCACCCCTCCACTTT | CASSPSSSPLHF
TRBJ1-1 | - | TRBV20-1 | TRBD1 | TGCAGTGCGTACCGGGACAGTGTGACTTTCTTT | CSAYRDSVTFF
TRBJ2-1 | - | TRBV7-6 | TRBD2 | TGTGCCAGCAGCCATGCACCCCCAGCGGGGGCCTCCTACAATGAGCAGTTCTTC | CASSHAPPAGASYNEQFF
TRBJ1-5 | - | TRBV5-4 | TRBD1 | TGTGCCAGCAGCTCAGGGACAGGGACCCCCCAGCATTTT | CASSSGTGTPQHF
TRBJ1-1 | - | TRBV5-1 | - | TGCGCCAGCAGCTTGGCTAACGTGAACACTGAAGCTTTCTTT | CASSLANVNTEAFF
TRBJ2-1 | - | TRBV6-1 | - | TGTGCCAGCAGTGAAGCGGGCGGGGGCGGATTATACAATGAGCAGTTCTTC | CASSEAGGGGLYNEQFF
TRBJ1-6 | - | TRBV4-1 | TRBD1 | TGCGCCAGCAGCCAAGTACAGGGGGATCCCCTCCACTTT | CASSQVQGDPLHF
TRBJ1-5 | - | TRBV9 | - | TGTGCCAGCAGCGTAGGAGGCAGGGGAGACAATCAGCCCCAGCATTTT | CASSVGGRGDNQPQHF
TRBJ1-1 | - | TRBV5-1 | - | TGTGCCAGCAGCCCCGGGGACCGCAGGGGAAACACTGAAGCTTTCTTT | CASSPGDRRGNTEAFF
TRBJ1-4 | - | TRBV4-1 | - | TGCGCCAGCAGGTCTCTTAGCGACGGAAAACTGTTTTTT | CASRSLSDGKLFF
TRBJ1-3 | - | TRBV9 | - | TGTGCCAGCAGCGCTAGTTGGATATCTGGAAACACCATATATTTT | CASSASWISGNTIYF
TRBJ1-1 | - | TRBV12-3/TRBV12-4 | - | TGTGCCAGCAGTTCCCTTGCGGTTGAAGCTTTCTTT | CASSSLAVEAFF
TRBJ2-4 | - | TRBV9 | TRBD2 | TGTGCCAGCAGCCCTAGCGGGCTACTAGCCAAAAACATTCAGTACTTC | CASSPSGLLAKNIQYF
TRBJ1-4 | - | TRBV24-1 | TRBD1 | TGTGCCACCAGTGATAGGGGGCAGGAAAAACTGTTTTTT | CATSDRGQEKLFF
TRBJ2-5 | - | TRBV3-1/TRBV3-2 | TRBD2 | TGTGCCAGCAGCCAAGCGACTAGCCCCGGGACCCAGTACTTC | CASSQATSPGTQYF
TRBJ1-5 | - | TRBV2 | TRBD1 | TGTGCCAGCAGTTCCGACAGGGGATCCCTTCAGCCCCAGCATTTT | CASSSDRGSLQPQHF
TRBJ1-1 | - | TRBV19 | TRBD1 | TGTGCCAGTAGTACAGTGGACAGGCCGATGAACACTGAAGCTTTCTTT | CASSTVDRPMNTEAFF
TRBJ2-1 | - | TRBV11-3 | TRBD2 | TGTGCCAGCAGCTCCATGGTAGGAGCGGGGTACAATGAGCAGTTCTTC | CASSSMVGAGYNEQFF
TRBJ2-1 | - | TRBV19 | TRBD2 | TGTGCCAGTAGTATCGGACTAGGAGGCTACAATGAGCAGTTCTTC | CASSIGLGGYNEQFF
TRBJ1-6 | - | TRBV19 | TRBD1 | TGTGCCAGTAGGTCACCCGGGACAGGGGGATCACCCCTCCACTTT | CASRSPGTGGSPLHF
TRBJ1-2 | - | TRBV28 | TRBD1 | TGTGCCAGCAACACCAGGGGGCACGGCTACACCTTC | CASNTRGHGYTF
TRBJ1-4 | - | TRBV14 | - | TGTGCCAGCAGTCTCCGGGGGGGGGCAGCAACTAATGAAAAACTGTTTTTT | CASSLRGGAATNEKLFF
TRBJ1-2 | - | TRBV6-5 | - | TGTGCCAGCAGTTCCTTAAACTATGGCTACACCTTC | CASSSLNYGYTF
TRBJ2-2 | - | TRBV27 | - | TGTGCCAGCAGTTTCGCAGATGATGTGGCCGGGGAGCTGTTTTTT | CASSFADDVAGELFF
TRBJ1-1 | - | TRBV6-5 | TRBD1 | TGTGCCAGCAGTTCTTTCGGGACAGTCAGAAAAGCTTTCTTT | CASSSFGTVRKAFF
TRBJ2-1 | - | TRBV2 | - | TGTGCCAGCACCTGGCTGGGCCAGACCGATGAGCAGTTCTTC | CASTWLGQTDEQFF
TRBJ2-5 | - | TRBV15 | - | TGTGCCACCAGCAGAGCTCGTTCGGAAGAGACCCAGTACTTC | CATSRARSEETQYF
TRBJ1-2 | - | TRBV6-1 | - | TGTGCCAGCAGTGAATTTCGAGCGAGCTACACCTTC | CASSEFRASYTF
TRBJ1-1 | - | TRBV5-1 | - | TGCGCCAGCAGCTTGGGTGGGGCCATGAACACTGAAGCTTTCTTT | CASSLGGAMNTEAFF
TRBJ1-6 | few | TRBV28 | TRBD1 | TGTGCCAGCAGTCCCCAGACAGGGGGGAATTCACCCCTCCACTTT | CASSPQTGGNSPLHF
TRBJ1-6 | - | TRBV5-5 | - | TGTGCCAGCAGCCCCTCGGAGGCCTCAGGTTCACCCCTCCACTTT | CASSPSEASGSPLHF
TRBJ2-2 | - | TRBV6-2/TRBV6-3 | - | TGTGCCAGCAGTTACTCCCCTAGCGACTACACCGGGGAGCTGTTTTTT | CASSYSPSDYTGELFF
TRBJ1-6 | - | TRBV28 | - | TGTGCCAGCAGCAGTGGGGGGTTAAATTCACCCCTCCACTTT | CASSSGGLNSPLHF
TRBJ2-2 | - | TRBV7-9 | - | TGTGCCAGCAGCAGGAGGACGGAGAACACCGGGGAGCTGTTTTTT | CASSRRTENTGELFF
TRBJ1-2 | - | TRBV4-2 | TRBD1 | TGTGCCAGCAGCATATCGACAGGGGGTCTTTATGGCTACACCTTC | CASSISTGGLYGYTF
TRBJ1-1 | - | TRBV2 | TRBD1 | TGTGCCAGCAGTGTTAGACAGGGGGCTTTCTTT | CASSVRQGAFF
TRBJ1-2 | - | TRBV5-4 | - | TGTGCCAGCAGCCGAGGCCCGGTTGGCTACACCTTC | CASSRGPVGYTF
TRBJ1-5 | - | TRBV19 | - | TGTGCCAGTAGAAGTGAGAGGCCGGCCAGCAATCAGCCCCAGCATTTT | CASRSERPASNQPQHF
TRBJ1-5 | - | TRBV5-1 | TRBD1 | TGTGCCAGCAGCCTGGGACAGGGGGCGGGTCAGCCCCAGCATTTT | CASSLGQGAGQPQHF
TRBJ2-1 | once | TRBV7-3 | TRBD2 | TGTGCCAGCAGCTTAACTAGCGGGACGGGTGAGCAGTTCTTC | CASSLTSGTGEQFF
TRBJ1-1 | few | TRBV19 | - | TGTGCCAGTAGTATCGAGCACAGGGACACTGAAGCTTTCTTT | CASSIEHRDTEAFF
TRBJ1-2 | - | TRBV6-5 | TRBD1 | TGTGCCAGCAGCCCGGACAGGGGGAACTATGGCTACACCTTC | CASSPDRGNYGYTF
TRBJ1-4 | - | TRBV7-9 | - | TGTGCCAGTACAGAGAATTCTAATGAAAAACTGTTTTTT | CASTENSNEKLFF
TRBJ1-4 | - | TRBV5-5 | TRBD1 | TGTGCCAGCAGCTTTCAGAGTGACAGGGGAGTAGAAAAACTGTTTTTT | CASSFQSDRGVEKLFF
TRBJ2-1 | - | TRBV29-1 | - | TGCAGCGGACAGGAAAACAATGAGCAGTTCTTC | CSGQENNEQFF
TRBJ1-2 | - | TRBV5-8 | - | TGTGCCAGCAGCCTACAGGCTGGCTATGGCTACACCTTC | CASSLQAGYGYTF
TRBJ2-5 | - | TRBV7-2 | - | TGTGCCAGCACAAAGAGGGGGTTTGAGGAGACCCAGTACTTC | CASTKRGFEETQYF
TRBJ1-4 | - | TRBV6-5 | - | TGTGCCAGCAGTTACAGCAGGGTAAATGAAAAACTGTTTTTT | CASSYSRVNEKLFF